This TCR beta chain was profiled in a study of blood T cell repertoires in COVID-19. In the study overall: PBMCs, B-cell-depleted T cells, or T cells were the source of the cDNA or gDNA that made up the material.

Germline V lookup: CDR1 MNHEY, CDR2 SVGEGT. V was clipped by 6 bases and J by 1 base, with 13 bases between them. There are 15 residues in the CDR3. How the authors handled the data: How many nucleated cells were present was estimated from reference gene primer amplification. Here immunoSEQ multiplex PCR was the method, and the copy in TCRdb shows in-frame clones only, minus some. Clone size and the V and J calls come from that table; the DNA yielded D and trimming. Of 65,000 to 85,000 clones in the sample, 80% to 90% were seen once. The chain recombines TRBV6-2 or TRBV6-3 with TRBJ1-5, with a weak D call TRBD1 (5 bases). This clonotype was obtained from a man aged 50-60 years with acute or convalescent COVID-19. The sample taken for sequencing was peripheral blood. This CDR3 reads CASSETGLSNQPQHF. CDR3 DNA sequence: TGTGCCAGCAGCGAAACGGGACTAAGCAATCAGCCCCAGCATTTT.